Listed below are T cell receptor beta chains from one sample, sequenced in a study of cytomegalovirus exposure and HLA in healthy donors. Repertoires were generated with immunoSEQ multiplex PCR, while TCRdb's copy carries only in-frame clones and drops some. The sample holds over 150,000 clones, approximately 80% seen once. Specimen: PBMCs. These TCRs come from a middle-aged woman in good health and CMV-seropositive. Each CDR3 is given with its conserved first and last residue. Each record gives: CDR3 protein, CDR3 DNA, D gene, CDR3 length, J gene, clone size, V gene. The D gene is left open where the match is weak. The size of a clone is reported for some rows only, either as once, few or many, or as a class for expanded clones.

CDR3 protein: CASSEDRGPGYGYTF
CDR3 DNA: TGTGCCAGCAGCGAGGACAGGGGGCCTGGCTATGGCTACACCTTC
D gene: TRBD1
CDR3 length: 15
J gene: TRBJ1-2
clone size: NA
V gene: TRBV7-2

CDR3 protein: CAWSFGAGKETQYF
CDR3 DNA: TGTGCCTGGAGTTTTGGAGCGGGGAAAGAGACCCAGTACTTC
D gene: TRBD2
CDR3 length: 14
J gene: TRBJ2-5
clone size: once
V gene: TRBV30

CDR3 protein: CASSFWTGGIAEAFF
CDR3 DNA: TGTGCCAGCAGCTTTTGGACAGGGGGCATTGCTGAAGCTTTCTTT
D gene: TRBD1
CDR3 length: 15
J gene: TRBJ1-1
clone size: NA
V gene: TRBV7-9

CDR3 protein: CASSPEGLSSYEQYF
CDR3 DNA: TGTGCCAGCAGCCCGGAGGGACTTTCCTCCTACGAGCAGTACTTC
D gene: NA
CDR3 length: 15
J gene: TRBJ2-7
clone size: NA
V gene: TRBV5-5

CDR3 protein: CASSPRQGDEKLFF
CDR3 DNA: TGTGCCAGCTCACCACGACAGGGGGATGAAAAACTGTTTTTT
D gene: TRBD1
CDR3 length: 14
J gene: TRBJ1-4
clone size: few
V gene: TRBV18

CDR3 protein: CASSGTGSGTGELFF
CDR3 DNA: TGTGCCAGCAGCGGGACAGGGTCGGGCACCGGGGAGCTGTTTTTT
D gene: TRBD1
CDR3 length: 15
J gene: TRBJ2-2
clone size: NA
V gene: TRBV9

CDR3 protein: CASSLDPGNYGYTF
CDR3 DNA: TGCGCCAGCAGCTTGGACCCAGGGAACTATGGCTACACCTTC
D gene: NA
CDR3 length: 14
J gene: TRBJ1-2
clone size: NA
V gene: TRBV5-1

CDR3 protein: CASSSRTGIIEQYF
CDR3 DNA: TGTGCCAGCAGCTCCCGGACTGGCATTATCGAGCAGTACTTC
D gene: NA
CDR3 length: 14
J gene: TRBJ2-7
clone size: NA
V gene: TRBV5-5

CDR3 protein: CASREQGEQYF
CDR3 DNA: TGTGCCAGCAGAGAACAGGGTGAGCAGTACTTC
D gene: NA
CDR3 length: 11
J gene: TRBJ2-7
clone size: NA
V gene: TRBV2

CDR3 protein: CASSERDRGTSQYF
CDR3 DNA: TGTGCCAGCAGTGAACGGGACAGGGGGACGTCGCAGTATTTT
D gene: TRBD1
CDR3 length: 14
J gene: TRBJ2-3
clone size: NA
V gene: TRBV6-1